This entry is about one TCR beta chain. This clone's antigen is unknown. Per-nucleotide qualities are absent, and no much larger clonotype sits a single base away. The sample comes from a study of control samples from healthy donors and cancer patients (dated by TCRdb to 2018 to 2021). Taken from the germline V gene (reference sequence), the CDR1 and CDR2 loops are GTSNPN and SVGIG. Trimmed from V: 8 bases; trimmed from J: 3 bases; junction bases lacking a gene match: 20. The cysteine opens and the phenylalanine closes a CDR3 of 17 amino acids. The only DNA kept is the CDR3, 51 bases in frame from the first base. The library was obtained by the immunoSEQ multiplex PCR assay. The immuneACCESS repertoire file appears here via TCRdb, limited to in-frame rearrangements. These files lack a portion of the clones; in checked studies, under half of the deficit traces to unresolved V genes, and the cause of the others is not known. The sample includes tens of thousands of clones, with about 94% observed a single time. The ten largest clones add up to more than 20% of the sample.

Sample: blood. The sequence joins TRBV30 to TRBJ1-1, with 8 central nucleotides matching TRBD1. This clonotype originated in a man between 60 and 70 years old in good health. The CDR3 has the sequence CAGGVTVRGLLDTEAFF. The bases read TGTGCCGGAGGTGTGACGGTCAGGGGGCTTTTAGACACTGAAGCTTTCTTT.